The clone carrying this T cell receptor beta chain occurred a few times. There are 15 residues in the CDR3. Losses at the gene ends were 7 bases for V and 1 base for J; bases not matched to a gene: 13. Germline V gene sequence: CDR1 SQVTM, CDR2 ANQGSEA. This sample is drawn from a study of CD8+ T cells in alopecia areata. Sorting separated CD4+ and CD8+ T cells out of PBMCs. RNA extraction and reverse transcription yielded cDNA as sequencing template. The repertoire was sequenced with immunoSEQ multiplex PCR; TCRdb's copy has only in-frame clones and lacks some. The data contain more than 85,000 clones, roughly 47% of them singletons.

This chain connects TRBV29-1 to TRBJ2-7, with TRBD1 identical over 7 bases. The receptor was isolated from a human donor with alopecia areata. The material sequenced was CD4+ T cells sorted from blood. The chain's CDR3 is CSARGGLAPSYEQYF. The CDR3 DNA is TGCAGCGCCCGAGGGGGCTTAGCGCCATCCTACGAGCAGTACTTC.